Below are 8 T cell receptor beta chains sequenced from a single sample in a study of early T cells in non-severe SARS-CoV-2 infection. TCRdb called the 5' RACE reads again in MiXCR, with one record for every CDR3 protein. The sample lists roughly 70,000 distinct CDR3 sequences, roughly a fifth occurring once. The sample in question was whole blood, obtained at baseline. These receptors were taken from an adult who was a healthcare worker with PCR-confirmed SARS-CoV-2 infection or an uninfected control (not recorded which).

This clonotype occurred a few times. DNA for the CDR3: TGTGCCAGCAGCCCCCGGGAAGGACGAGAAAAACTGTTTTTT. It yields the protein CASSPREGREKLFF. This chain joins TRBV3-1 and TRBJ1-4; D ambiguous. The CDR3 consists of 14 residues. The germline gives CDR1 LGHDT, CDR2 YNNKEL (reference sequence). V was trimmed by 4 bases and J by 8 bases, leaving 14 bases between them.

The CDR3 loop is CAGGPVQETQYF. CDR3 DNA sequence: TGTGCCGGAGGACCCGTCCAAGAGACCCAGTACTTC. The genes are TRBV2 and TRBJ2-5, with D perhaps TRBD2 (5 bases). The CDR3 is 12 amino acids. The germline V and J ends were trimmed by 11 bases and 1 base, with 11 bases remaining between them. Germline assignment: CDR1 SNHLY and CDR2 FYNNEI.

The chain links TRBV7-9 to TRBJ1-1, with D unresolved. The CDR3 runs to 13 residues. V was cut by 0 bases and J by 5 bases, with 7 bases left in between. CDR1 is SEHNR and CDR2 is FQNEAQ in the germline V gene (reference sequence). The CDR3 loop is CASSLAPGTEAFF. The CDR3 region has the DNA TGTGCCAGCAGCTTAGCCCCCGGGACTGAAGCTTTCTTT.

This clonotype was seen just once. A read error may be the cause here, since a much bigger clone is one base away. The chain links TRBV9 to TRBJ1-1; D unresolved. The CDR3 spans 13 residues. CDR1 is SGDLS and CDR2 is YYNGEE in the germline V gene. V was pared by 4 bases and J by 1 base, with 8 bases between. The CDR3 here is CASSQTGNTEAFF. In DNA, the CDR3 is TGTGCCAGCAGCCAGACGGGGAACACTGAAGCTTTCTTT.

The rearrangement links TRBV13 to TRBJ2-3, with D possibly called TRBD1 or TRBD2 (7 bases each). The V gene's germline CDR1 is PRHDT and CDR2 FYEKMQ (reference sequence). This CDR3 has 15 residues. V shed 5 bases and J shed 3 bases, with 15 bases lying between them. This CDR3 reads CASSRGGRGTDTQYF. The CDR3 DNA reads as TGTGCCAGCAGCAGGGGGGGCAGGGGGACAGATACGCAGTATTTT.

This clonotype was detected only a few times. The J gene is TRBJ2-2, the V gene TRBV10-2; 8 bases map to TRBD2. V lost 5 bases and J lost 6; bases outside the gene matches: 11. The CDR3 is 16 amino acids. The germline V gene encodes CDR1 WSHSY and CDR2 SAAADI. Written as DNA, the CDR3 is TGCGCCAGCAGTCATCCGGGACTAGGGTCAGCCGGGGAGCTGTTTTTT. This codes for CASSHPGLGSAGELFF.

This chain connects TRBV30 to TRBJ2-3; TRBD2 matches 7 bases. The V and J ends lost 4 bases and 0 bases, in that order; junction bases with no gene match: 1. This CDR3 has 13 residues. The germline V gene has CDR1 GTSNPN and CDR2 SVGIG (reference sequence). Here the CDR3 reads CAWNGGSTDTQYF. CDR3 in DNA: TGTGCCTGGAACGGGGGGAGCACAGATACGCAGTATTTT.

The chain combines TRBV6-5 with TRBJ2-1; D is unclear. This CDR3 is 13 amino acids long. Trimming cost V 3 bases and J 6 bases, with 9 bases left between them. Germline CDR1 MNHEY, CDR2 SVGAGI. CDR3 nucleotides: TGTGCCAGCAGTTATTCGCGAGGCAATGAGCAGTTCTTC. The encoded protein is CASSYSRGNEQFF.